The sequence of this TCR beta chain was determined in a study of blood T cell repertoires in COVID-19 (dated by TCRdb to about 2020). In the study overall: Samples covering the acute and convalescent phases of COVID-19 were provided by collaborators in the United States, Italy and Spain. The material from the prospective study consisted of cDNA or gDNA derived from T cells, B-cell-depleted T cells, or PBMCs. The dataset comprised deeply sampled blood TCRbeta repertoires from subjects exposed to, actively infected with, or recovered from COVID-19. The repertoires were made available in a free public database intended to serve as a resource for research on the immune response to SARS-CoV-2. Samples were obtained from the ongoing ImmuneRACE study (first 160 participants) and from 1,254 subjects provided by 6 global collaborators. Nearly every sample came with metadata listing a de-identified subject ID, COVID-19 status, age in years and sex. Where available, HLA class I and class II types were taken from metadata supplied by the sample provider and were not determined by assay-based typing.

Broad study findings and their caveats: How much clinical and demographic metadata was included differed by source and by participant, and the metadata was provided uncurated.

As regards this clone: No antigen is known for it. Base-call qualities are not available, and no considerably larger clone is one nucleotide away.

Samples from volunteer blood donors who had recovered from COVID-19 were contributed by a second Seattle source. The collaborating institutions used their own protocols to collect whole blood in K2EDTA tubes. Collaborator samples were shipped for TCRbeta analysis as frozen whole blood, isolated PBMCs, or DNA extracted from either sample type. TCRbeta CDR3 regions were amplified from genomic DNA by means of the immunoSEQ Assay, a bias-controlled multiplex PCR. The original methods were these. The number of nucleated cells in each sample was estimated from the amplification of reference gene primers within the assay. Sequence reads were collapsed and filtered to measure the absolute abundance of every unique TCRbeta CDR3 rearrangement. For each sample, productive Simpson clonality was calculated by taking the square root of Simpson's diversity index across productive rearrangements. In TCRdb, the immuneACCESS table is reduced to in-frame sequences with V and J assigned. These tables do not hold every clone; where another copy was compared, an unresolved V gene accounts for under half, and the others remain unexplained. V, J and clone size were drawn from that table, and D and trimming were deduced from the DNA. For this sample the table gives 190,000 or so clones, of which about 87% were detected only once. The top ten clonotypes cover approximately 6.2% of the sample.

The CDR3, cysteine through phenylalanine, is 13 amino acids long. Only CDR3 DNA remains: 39 bases, in frame from the first base. The germline V gene provides CDR1 SGHTA and CDR2 FQGTGA. At the junction V is shortened by 5 bases and J by 6 bases; bases outside the gene matches: 4. The sample consisted of peripheral blood. This TCR was recovered from a man aged 55 to 70 who had recovered from COVID-19. The sequence is built from TRBV7-3 and TRBJ2-7, with TRBD1 matching 10 junction bases. The CDR3 sequence is CASSPWTGGEQYF. DNA sequence: TGTGCCAGCAGCCCTTGGACAGGGGGCGAGCAGTACTTC.